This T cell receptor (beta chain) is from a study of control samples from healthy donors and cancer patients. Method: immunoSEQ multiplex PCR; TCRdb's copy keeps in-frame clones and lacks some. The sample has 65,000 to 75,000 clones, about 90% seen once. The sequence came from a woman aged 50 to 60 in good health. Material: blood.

The DNA for the CDR3 is TGTGCCTGGAGTGTAGGACAGGGGGTTGAAAAACTGTTTTTT. It codes for CAWSVGQGVEKLFF. The chain has TRBV30 and TRBJ1-4; 10 positions match TRBD1. From germline, CDR1 is GTSNPN and CDR2 SVGIG (reference sequence). CDR3 length: 14 amino acids. Trimming at V came to 0 bases and at J to 7 bases, leaving 2 bases not matched to a gene. The complete variable domain, with remaining parts taken from reference TRBV30 and TRBJ1-4, reads SQTIHQWPATLVQPVGSPLSLECTVEGTSNPNLYWYRQAAGRGLQLLFYSVGIGQISSEVPQNLSASRPQDRQFILSSKKLLLSDSGFYLCAWSVGQGVEKLFFGSGTQLSVL.